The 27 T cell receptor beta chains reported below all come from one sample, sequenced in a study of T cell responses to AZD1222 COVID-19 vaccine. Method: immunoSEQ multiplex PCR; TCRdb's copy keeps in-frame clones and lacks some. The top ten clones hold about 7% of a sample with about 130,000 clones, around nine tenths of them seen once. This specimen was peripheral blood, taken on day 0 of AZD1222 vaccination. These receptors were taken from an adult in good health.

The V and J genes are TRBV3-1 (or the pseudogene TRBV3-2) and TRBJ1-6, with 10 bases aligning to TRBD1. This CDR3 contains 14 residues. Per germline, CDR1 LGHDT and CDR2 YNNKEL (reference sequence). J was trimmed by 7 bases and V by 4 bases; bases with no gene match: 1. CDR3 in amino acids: CASSRTGGNSPLHF. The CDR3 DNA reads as TGTGCCAGCAGCCGGACAGGGGGGAATTCACCCCTCCACTTT.

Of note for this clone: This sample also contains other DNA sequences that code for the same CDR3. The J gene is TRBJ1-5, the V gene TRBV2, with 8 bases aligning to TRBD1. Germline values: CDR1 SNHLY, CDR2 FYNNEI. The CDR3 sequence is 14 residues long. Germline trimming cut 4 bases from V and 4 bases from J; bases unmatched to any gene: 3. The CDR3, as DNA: TGTGCCAGCAGTGGTACAGGGGGGAATCAGCCCCAGCATTTT. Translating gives CASSGTGGNQPQHF. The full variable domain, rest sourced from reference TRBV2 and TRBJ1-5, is EPEVTQTPSHQVTQMGQEVILRCVPISNHLYFYWYRQILGQKVEFLVSFYNNEISEKSEIFDDQFSVERPDGSNFTLKIRSTKLEDSAMYFCASSGTGGNQPQHFGDGTRLSIL.

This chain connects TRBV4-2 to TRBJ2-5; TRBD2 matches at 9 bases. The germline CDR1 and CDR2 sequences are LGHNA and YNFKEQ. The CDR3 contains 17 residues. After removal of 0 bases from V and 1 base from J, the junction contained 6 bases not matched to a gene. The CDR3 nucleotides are TGTGCCAGCAGCCAAGAAAGCGGGGGGACAAGCCAAGAGACCCAGTACTTC. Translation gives CASSQESGGTSQETQYF.

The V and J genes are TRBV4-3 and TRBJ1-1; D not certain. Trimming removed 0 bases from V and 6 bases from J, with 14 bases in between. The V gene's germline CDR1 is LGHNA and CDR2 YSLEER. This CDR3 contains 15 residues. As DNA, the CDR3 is TGCGCCAGCAGCCAAGAGCGTACATTGGGCGCTGAAGCTTTCTTT. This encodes CASSQERTLGAEAFF.

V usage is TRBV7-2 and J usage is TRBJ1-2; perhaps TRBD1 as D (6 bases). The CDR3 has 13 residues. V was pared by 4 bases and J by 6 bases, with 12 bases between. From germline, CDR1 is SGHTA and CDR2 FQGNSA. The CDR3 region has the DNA TGTGCCAGCAGCTACGACAGGAGCAATGGCTACACCTTC. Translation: CASSYDRSNGYTF.

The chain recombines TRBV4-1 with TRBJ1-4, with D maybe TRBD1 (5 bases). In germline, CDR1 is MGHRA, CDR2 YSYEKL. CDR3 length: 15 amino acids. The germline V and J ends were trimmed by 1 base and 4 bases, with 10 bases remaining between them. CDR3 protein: CASSQGGRGNEKLFF. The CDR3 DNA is TGCGCCAGCAGCCAAGGGGGGAGGGGTAATGAAAAACTGTTTTTT.

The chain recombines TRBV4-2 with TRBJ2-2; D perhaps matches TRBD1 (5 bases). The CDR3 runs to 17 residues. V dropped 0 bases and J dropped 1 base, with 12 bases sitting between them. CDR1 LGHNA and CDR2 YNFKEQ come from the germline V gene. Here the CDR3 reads CASSQDREGVNTGELFF. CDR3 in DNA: TGTGCCAGCAGCCAAGATCGAGAAGGGGTGAACACCGGGGAGCTGTTTTTT.

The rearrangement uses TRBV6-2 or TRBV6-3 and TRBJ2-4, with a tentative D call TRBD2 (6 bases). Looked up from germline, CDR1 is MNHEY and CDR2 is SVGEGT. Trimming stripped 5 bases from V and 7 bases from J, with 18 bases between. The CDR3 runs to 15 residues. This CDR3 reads CASSDAGPGVNIQYF. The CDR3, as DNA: TGTGCCAGCAGTGATGCCGGGCCGGGAGTGAACATTCAGTACTTC.

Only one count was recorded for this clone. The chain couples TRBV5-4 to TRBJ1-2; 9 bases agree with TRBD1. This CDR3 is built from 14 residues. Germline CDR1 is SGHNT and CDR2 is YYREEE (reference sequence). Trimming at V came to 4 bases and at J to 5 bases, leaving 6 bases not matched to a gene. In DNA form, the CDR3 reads TGTGCCAGCAGCCCAACCGGGACAGGGTATGGCTACACCTTC. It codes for CASSPTGTGYGYTF.

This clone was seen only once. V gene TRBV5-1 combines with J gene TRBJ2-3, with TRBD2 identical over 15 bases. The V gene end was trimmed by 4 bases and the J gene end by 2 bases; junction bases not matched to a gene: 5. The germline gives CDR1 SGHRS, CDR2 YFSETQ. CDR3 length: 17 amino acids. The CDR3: CASSPGTSGGLTDTQYF. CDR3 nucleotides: TGCGCCAGCAGCCCTGGGACTAGCGGGGGGCTCACAGATACGCAGTATTTT.

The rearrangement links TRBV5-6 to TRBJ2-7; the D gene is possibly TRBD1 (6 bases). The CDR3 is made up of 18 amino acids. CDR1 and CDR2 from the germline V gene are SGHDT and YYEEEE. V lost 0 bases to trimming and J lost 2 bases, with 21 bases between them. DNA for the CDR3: TGTGCCAGCAGCTTGGTGGGGCTTCGGACAGCTAGGCCCTACGAGCAGTACTTC. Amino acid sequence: CASSLVGLRTARPYEQYF. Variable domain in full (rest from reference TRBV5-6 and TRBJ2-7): DAGVTQSPTHLIKTRGQQVTLRCSPKSGHDTVSWYQQALGQGPQFIFQYYEEEERQRGNFPDRFSGHQFPNYSSELNVNALLLGDSALYLCASSLVGLRTARPYEQYFGPGTRLTVT.

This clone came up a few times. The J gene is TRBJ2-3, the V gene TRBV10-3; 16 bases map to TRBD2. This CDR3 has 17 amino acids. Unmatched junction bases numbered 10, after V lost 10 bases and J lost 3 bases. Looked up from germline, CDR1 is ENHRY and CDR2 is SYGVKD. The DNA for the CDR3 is TGTGCCAGGAATGGGACTAGCGGGGGGGCAGGGACAGATACGCAGTATTTT. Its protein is CARNGTSGGAGTDTQYF.

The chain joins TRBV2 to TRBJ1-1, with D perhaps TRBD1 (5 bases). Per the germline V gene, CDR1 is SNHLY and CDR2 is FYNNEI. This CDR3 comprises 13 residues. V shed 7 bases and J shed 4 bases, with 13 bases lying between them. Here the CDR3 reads CASIKGAGTEAFF. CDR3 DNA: TGTGCCAGCATTAAAGGGGCCGGCACTGAAGCTTTCTTT.

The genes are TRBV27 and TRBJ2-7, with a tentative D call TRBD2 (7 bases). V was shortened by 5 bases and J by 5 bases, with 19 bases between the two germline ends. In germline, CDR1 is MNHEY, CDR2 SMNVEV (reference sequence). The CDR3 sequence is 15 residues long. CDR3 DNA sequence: TGTGCCAGCAGTCTCCTGGGGGGGGCTGAGAACGAGCAGTACTTC. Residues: CASSLLGGAENEQYF.

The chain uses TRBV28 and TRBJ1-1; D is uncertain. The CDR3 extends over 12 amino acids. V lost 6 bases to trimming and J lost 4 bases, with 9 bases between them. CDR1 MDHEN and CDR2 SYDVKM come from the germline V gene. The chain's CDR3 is CASRIMSTEAFF. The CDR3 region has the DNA TGTGCCAGCAGAATAATGAGCACTGAAGCTTTCTTT.

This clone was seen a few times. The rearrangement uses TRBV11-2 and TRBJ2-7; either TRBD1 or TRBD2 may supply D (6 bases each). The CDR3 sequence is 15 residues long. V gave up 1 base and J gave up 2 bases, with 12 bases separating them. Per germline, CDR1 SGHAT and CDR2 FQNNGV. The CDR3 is CASSLVPGAAYEQYF. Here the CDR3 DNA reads TGTGCCAGCAGCTTAGTTCCGGGGGCAGCCTACGAGCAGTACTTC.

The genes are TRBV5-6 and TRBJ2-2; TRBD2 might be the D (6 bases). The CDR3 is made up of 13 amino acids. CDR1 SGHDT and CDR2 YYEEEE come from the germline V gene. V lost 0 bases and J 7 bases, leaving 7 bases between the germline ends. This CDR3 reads CASSLVEGGELFF. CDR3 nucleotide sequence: TGTGCCAGCAGCTTGGTGGAGGGCGGGGAGCTGTTTTTT.

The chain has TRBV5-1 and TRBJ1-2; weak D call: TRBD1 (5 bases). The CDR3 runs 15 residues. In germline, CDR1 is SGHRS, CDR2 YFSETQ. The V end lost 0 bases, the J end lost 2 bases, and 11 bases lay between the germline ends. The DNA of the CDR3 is TGCGCCAGCAGCTTGGAGAGGGGTGAAAACTATGGCTACACCTTC. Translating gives CASSLERGENYGYTF.

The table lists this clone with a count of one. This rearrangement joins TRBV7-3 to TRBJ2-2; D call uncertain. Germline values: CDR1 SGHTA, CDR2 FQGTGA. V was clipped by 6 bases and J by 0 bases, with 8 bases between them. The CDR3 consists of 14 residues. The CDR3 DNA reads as TGTGCCAGCAGTCGGAACGCGAACACCGGGGAGCTGTTTTTT. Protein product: CASSRNANTGELFF.

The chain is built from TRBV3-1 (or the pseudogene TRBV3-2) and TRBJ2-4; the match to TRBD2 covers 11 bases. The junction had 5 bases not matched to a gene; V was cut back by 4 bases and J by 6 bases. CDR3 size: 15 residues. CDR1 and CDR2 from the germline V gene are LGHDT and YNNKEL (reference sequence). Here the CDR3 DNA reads TGTGCCAGCAGCCCTAGCGGGGGGCTAGTAAACATTCAGTACTTC. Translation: CASSPSGGLVNIQYF.

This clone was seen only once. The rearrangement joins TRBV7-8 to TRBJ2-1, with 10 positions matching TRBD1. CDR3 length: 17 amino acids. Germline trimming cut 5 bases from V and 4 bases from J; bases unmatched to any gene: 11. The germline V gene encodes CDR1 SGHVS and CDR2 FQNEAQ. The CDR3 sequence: CASSPISGTGVYNEQFF. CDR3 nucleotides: TGTGCCAGCAGCCCCATATCCGGGACAGGGGTATACAATGAGCAGTTCTTC.

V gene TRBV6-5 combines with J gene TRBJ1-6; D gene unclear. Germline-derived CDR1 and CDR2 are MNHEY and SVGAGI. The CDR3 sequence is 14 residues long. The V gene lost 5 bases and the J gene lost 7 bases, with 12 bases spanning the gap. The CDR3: CASSTRNANSPLHF. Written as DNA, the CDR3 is TGTGCCAGCAGTACCCGGAACGCCAATTCACCCCTCCACTTT.

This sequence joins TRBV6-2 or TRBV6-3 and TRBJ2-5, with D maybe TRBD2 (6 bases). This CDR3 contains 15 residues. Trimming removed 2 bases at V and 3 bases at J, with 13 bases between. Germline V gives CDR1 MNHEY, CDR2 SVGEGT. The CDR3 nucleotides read TGTGCCAGCAGTTACATGAGACTAGGGAAAGAGACCCAGTACTTC. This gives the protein CASSYMRLGKETQYF.

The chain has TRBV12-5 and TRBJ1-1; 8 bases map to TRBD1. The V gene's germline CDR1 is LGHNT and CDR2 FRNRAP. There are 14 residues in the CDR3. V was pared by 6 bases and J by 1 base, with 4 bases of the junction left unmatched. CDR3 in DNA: TGTGCTAGTGGGGAGGGACAGGCGAACACTGAAGCTTTCTTT. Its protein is CASGEGQANTEAFF.

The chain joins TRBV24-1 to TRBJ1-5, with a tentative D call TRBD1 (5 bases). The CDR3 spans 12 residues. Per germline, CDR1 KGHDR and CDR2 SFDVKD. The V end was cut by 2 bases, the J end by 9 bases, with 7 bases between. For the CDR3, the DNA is TGTGCCACCAGTGATTCGGGACTGCCCCAGCATTTT. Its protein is CATSDSGLPQHF.

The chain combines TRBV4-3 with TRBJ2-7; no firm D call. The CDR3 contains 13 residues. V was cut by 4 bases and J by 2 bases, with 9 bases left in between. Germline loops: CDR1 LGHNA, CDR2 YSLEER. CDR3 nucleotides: TGCGCCAGCAGCCTTCGCCACCCCTACGAGCAGTACTTC. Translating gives CASSLRHPYEQYF.

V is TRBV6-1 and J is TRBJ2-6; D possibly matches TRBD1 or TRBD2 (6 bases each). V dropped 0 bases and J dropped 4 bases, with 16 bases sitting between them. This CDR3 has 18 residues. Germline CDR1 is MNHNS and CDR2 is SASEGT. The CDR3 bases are TGTGCCAGCAGTGAAGCCGGCTGGGGGGCGACGGGGGCCAACGTCCTGACTTTC. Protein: CASSEAGWGATGANVLTF.